The 28 T cell receptor beta chains below come from one sample, sequenced in a study of tumor-infiltrating lymphocytes in primary liver carcinoma. A primer in the constant region served to generate TCR beta cDNA from approximately 500 ng of total RNA. A slightly modified ARM-PCR protocol with three nested multiplex PCR rounds produced these TCR beta libraries. Two initial PCR rounds of around 9 cycles each paired TRBV1-TRBV30 forward primers with a C-beta reverse primer. Using its own MiXCR run on the multiplex PCR reads, TCRdb lists one record per CDR3 protein. The data contain hundreds of thousands of distinct CDR3 sequences, 50% to 75% of them singletons. Blood RNA came from unsorted whole blood; germline DNA was also extracted. The sequenced sample consisted of peripheral blood. The receptors stem from a woman in her twenties or thirties with primary liver carcinoma and hepatitis B virus infection.

This clonotype turned up a few times. Since a much larger clone is just one base distant, this may be a read error. V gene TRBV29-1 combines with J gene TRBJ2-1; 7 positions match TRBD2. J was trimmed by 12 bases and V by 6 bases; bases with no gene match: 20. The CDR3 is 15 amino acids. Per the germline V gene, CDR1 is SQVTM and CDR2 is ANQGSEA. Written as DNA, the CDR3 is TGCAGCGTGGAGCGGCCAGCGGGGCCCAAGCTTGCGCAGTTCTTC. Encoded protein: CSVERPAGPKLAQFF.

The chain recombines TRBV5-6 with TRBJ2-5; 8 bases line up with TRBD1. Looked up from germline, CDR1 is SGHDT and CDR2 is YYEEEE. The CDR3 contains 15 residues. V lost 2 bases and J lost 5; bases outside the gene matches: 8. CDR3 residues: CASSFQGAPHETQYF. The CDR3 DNA reads as TGTGCCAGCAGCTTCCAGGGGGCTCCCCATGAGACCCAGTACTTC.

Comments on this clonotype: Compared with germline, one end of the junction differs, possibly owing to a read error. This chain links TRBV4-1 with TRBJ2-7; tentative D call: TRBD1 (6 bases). This CDR3 is 13 amino acids long. Germline V gene sequence: CDR1 MGHRA, CDR2 YSYEKL. Written as DNA, the CDR3 is TGCGCCAGCAGCCACGCAGGGGCCTACGAGCAGTGCTTC. Translated, it gives CASSHAGAYEQCF.

About this clonotype itself: A much larger clone lies one base from this, so it may be a read error. The chain links TRBV6-5 to TRBJ1-1; D call uncertain. The CDR3 has 13 amino acids. CDR1 and CDR2 (germline): MNHEY, SVGAGI. CDR3 region: CTSSPRVNTEAFF. CDR3 sequence (DNA): TGTACCAGCAGCCCCCGGGTAAACACTGAAGCTTTCTTT.

V usage is TRBV12-3 or TRBV12-4 and J usage is TRBJ1-1; D gene ambiguous. Trimming removed 7 bases from V and 5 bases from J, with 5 bases in between. The CDR3 sequence is 10 residues long. DNA of the CDR3: TGTGCCAGCATGGGAACTGAAGCTTTCTTT. Protein sequence: CASMGTEAFF.

Concerning this clonotype: A read error may account for a junction end that differs from germline. The chain uses TRBV6-5 and TRBJ1-6; D is perhaps TRBD1 (5 bases). This CDR3 spans 15 amino acids. Germline V CDR1 and CDR2: MNHEY, SVGAGI. The CDR3: CASRRRIGDNSSLHF. The CDR3 DNA reads TGTGCCAGCAGACGTCGGATAGGGGATAATTCATCCCTCCACTTT.

About this clonotype: Likely a read error: the CDR3 ends without its conserved phenylalanine or tryptophan. This chain uses TRBV11-2 with TRBJ2-1; 9 nucleotides line up with TRBD2. The CDR3 length is 16 residues. The germline CDR1 and CDR2 sequences are SGHAT and FQNNGV. V lost 1 base to trimming and J lost 7 bases; unmatched junction nucleotides: 8. CDR3 in DNA: TGTGCCAGCAGCTTAGTGGGGGGGACTAGCAGTAATGAGCAGTTCCTC. It yields the protein CASSLVGGTSSNEQFL.

This clonotype was detected ten times or more. The rearrangement links TRBV4-1 to TRBJ2-1; 10 nucleotides line up with TRBD2. Germline V lookup: CDR1 MGHRA, CDR2 YSYEKL. The CDR3 runs 17 residues. The J segment lost 3 bases and the V segment lost 4 bases, leaving 9 bases of the junction unmatched. The CDR3 is CASSPKQLAGGYNEQFF. In DNA, the CDR3 is TGCGCCAGCAGCCCCAAGCAGTTAGCGGGAGGCTACAATGAGCAGTTCTTC.

Comments on this clonotype: The conserved closing phenylalanine or tryptophan is absent in this CDR3, likely reflecting a read error. J is TRBJ2-4 and V is TRBV28; TRBD2 matches 9 bases. Trimming took 8 bases from V and 7 from J; bases not matched to a gene: 9. Germline V gene data show CDR1 as MDHEN and CDR2 as SYDVKM. The CDR3 sequence is 14 residues long. The CDR3 sequence: CASEGIAGVNIQYL. CDR3 DNA: TGTGCCAGCGAGGGGATAGCGGGAGTGAACATTCAGTACCTC.

A note on this clonotype: The missing conserved phenylalanine or tryptophan at the end of this CDR3 makes a read error likely. CDR3 residues: CAGSLVLTAQYS. The CDR3 nucleotides read TGTGCCGGCAGCTTAGTCCTAACGGCGCAGTATTCT. The genes are TRBV11-2 and TRBJ2-3; D uncertain. Germline loops: CDR1 SGHAT, CDR2 FQNNGV. The CDR3 is made up of 12 amino acids.

This clonotype was observed a handful of times. Since the CDR3 does not end with the conserved phenylalanine or tryptophan, this likely comes from a read error. V gene TRBV4-1 combines with J gene TRBJ2-1, with 9 bases that match TRBD1. CDR1 is MGHRA and CDR2 is YSYEKL in the germline V gene. The CDR3 totals 17 residues. Unmatched junction bases numbered 9, after V lost 2 bases and J lost 4 bases. The CDR3 region has the DNA TGCGCCAGCAGCCAACGGAACCGGGACAGGGTATACAATGAGCAGTTCTTA. Amino acid sequence: CASSQRNRDRVYNEQFL.

This clonotype was detected many times. This chain links TRBV6-6 with TRBJ2-5, with 10 bases matching TRBD1. The V and J ends lost 1 base and 2 bases, in that order; junction bases with no gene match: 25. CDR1 MNHNY and CDR2 SVGAGI come from the germline V gene (reference sequence). The CDR3 is made up of 23 amino acids. The CDR3 reads CASSYYSRLPRDRGPDVQETQYF. CDR3 DNA sequence: TGTGCCAGCAGTTACTACTCGAGGCTCCCCCGGGACAGGGGCCCTGATGTACAAGAGACCCAGTACTTC.

On this clonotype itself: This may be a read error: a much more frequent sequence differs by one nucleotide. The chain recombines TRBV12-3 or TRBV12-4 with TRBJ2-3, with 9 nucleotides matching TRBD1. The length of the CDR3 is 17 residues. CDR3: CSSSFGTGRRSTDTQYF. The CDR3 coding sequence is TGTTCCAGCAGTTTCGGGACAGGGAGACGTAGCACAGATACGCAGTATTTT.

On this clonotype: At one boundary the junction diverges from the germline segment, which might be a read error. The rearrangement links TRBV11-2 to TRBJ1-1; possible D gene TRBD1, 5 bases. The CDR3 loop spans 15 amino acids. The germline V gene encodes CDR1 SGHAT and CDR2 FQNNGV. The CDR3 nucleotides read TGTGCCAGCAGCTTAGTCTCGGGGGGGAACACTGAAGTTTTCTTT. As protein: CASSLVSGGNTEVFF.

This clonotype was picked up one time. The CDR3 DNA is TGTGCCGGAACAAGGGGCCCCTATGGCTACACCTTC. This sequence encodes CAGTRGPYGYTF. This chain links TRBV30 with TRBJ1-2; tentative D call: TRBD1 (5 bases). The germline V gene encodes CDR1 GTSNPN and CDR2 SVGIG (reference sequence). Trimming removed 8 bases from V and 4 bases from J, with 14 bases in between. This CDR3 has 12 residues.

This clonotype is a singleton in its sample. Since a much larger clone is just one base distant, this may be a read error. This chain links TRBV6-5 with TRBJ1-5; the D gene is possibly TRBD1 (6 bases). Trimming removed 6 bases from V and 8 bases from J, with 23 bases in between. The CDR3 runs 16 residues. The V gene's germline CDR1 is MNHEY and CDR2 SVGAGI. CDR3 in amino acids: CASRPGGSGRNKPQHF. The CDR3 bases are TGTGCCAGCAGACCGGGGGGCTCGGGGCGAAATAAGCCCCAGCATTTT.

The rearrangement links TRBV5-5 to TRBJ2-1; D perhaps matches TRBD2 (6 bases). V was trimmed by 0 bases and J by 2 bases, leaving 9 bases between them. This CDR3 is 15 amino acids long. In germline, CDR1 is SGHKS, CDR2 YYEKEE (reference sequence). CDR3 nucleotides: TGTGCCAGCAGCTTGGGGCTAGCGACCTACAATGAGCAGTTCTTC. This codes for CASSLGLATYNEQFF. The variable domain in full, completed from reference TRBV5-5 and TRBJ2-1, reads DAGVTQSPTHLIKTRGQQVTLRCSPISGHKSVSWYQQVLGQGPQFIFQYYEKEERGRGNFPDRFSARQFPNYSSELNVNALLLGDSALYLCASSLGLATYNEQFFGPGTRLTVL.

This clonotype has more than one count but fewer than ten. The J gene is TRBJ1-5, the V gene TRBV12-3 or TRBV12-4; D remains unclear. The CDR3 consists of 13 residues. Trimming removed 5 bases from V and 2 bases from J, with 7 bases in between. CDR3 coding DNA: TGTGCCAGCAGTCCCTATCGCAATCAGCCCCAGCATTTT. Its translation: CASSPYRNQPQHF.

This clonotype was counted between two and nine times. J is TRBJ1-4 and V is TRBV13; TRBD1 is a possible D gene (6 bases). With 5 bases removed from V and 5 bases from J, the gap between germline ends came to 12 bases. Looked up from germline, CDR1 is PRHDT and CDR2 is FYEKMQ (reference sequence). The CDR3 spans 14 residues. The DNA for the CDR3 is TGTGCCAGCAGCCCTGGACAGTTCAATGAAAAACTGTTTTTT. Translated, it gives CASSPGQFNEKLFF.

The rearrangement links TRBV28 to TRBJ2-7; 10 bases line up with TRBD1. Trimming cost V 1 base and J 3 bases; bases outside gene matches: 3. Germline V lookup: CDR1 MDHEN, CDR2 SYDVKM. The CDR3 covers 15 residues. The CDR3: CASSLLGDRGYEQYF. For the CDR3, the DNA is TGTGCCAGCAGTTTATTGGGGGACAGGGGCTACGAGCAGTACTTC.

A note on this clonotype: A read error may account for a junction end that differs from germline. V gene TRBV6-5 combines with J gene TRBJ2-7; no reliable D call. The length of the CDR3 is 15 residues. The germline V gene has CDR1 MNHEY and CDR2 SVGAGI. As DNA, the CDR3 is TGTGCCAGCATTTACAAGGACGGCATCTCCTACGAGCAGTACTTC. It translates to CASIYKDGISYEQYF.

This clonotype was recorded many times. CDR3: CASSQDWVGDGSYNEQFF. CDR3 DNA sequence: TGCGCCAGCAGCCAAGATTGGGTAGGCGATGGCTCCTACAATGAGCAGTTCTTC. The chain has TRBV4-3 and TRBJ2-1; no definite D call. Trimming took 0 bases from V and 0 from J, leaving 15 bases between them. This CDR3 is 18 amino acids long. Germline-derived CDR1 and CDR2 are LGHNA and YSLEER.

A remark on this clonotype: A single base separates this from a much larger clone, so it may be a read error. The J gene is TRBJ2-7, the V gene TRBV6-5; 8 nucleotides agree with TRBD1. Germline V gives CDR1 MNHEY, CDR2 SVGAGI. The CDR3 length is 14 residues. This CDR3 reads CASIYNQGAREQYF. CDR3 in DNA: TGTGCCAGCATTTACAACCAGGGGGCGCGGGAGCAGTACTTC.

A note on this clonotype: The junction and the germline gene differ at one end; a read error may be behind it. The rearrangement uses TRBV12-5 and TRBJ1-1; 8 positions agree with TRBD1. The CDR3 is 19 residues long. CDR1 LGHNT and CDR2 FRNRAP come from the germline V gene. DNA of the CDR3: TGTGCTAGTGTTTTGGTTTTTGCACAGGGGGGACCCATGAACACTGAAGCTTTCTTT. As protein: CASVLVFAQGGPMNTEAFF.

The sample holds many counts of this clonotype. The rearrangement links TRBV28 to TRBJ2-3, with D hard to call. The germline gives CDR1 MDHEN, CDR2 SYDVKM. The CDR3 length is 11 residues. Trimming left V 6 bases short and J 8 bases short, with 9 bases between. CDR3 sequence (DNA): TGTGCCAGCAGCTCTTACGGTACGCAGTATTTT. This translates into CASSSYGTQYF.

The chain employs TRBV5-4 and TRBJ2-7; the D gene is possibly TRBD1 (6 bases). Per the germline V gene, CDR1 is SGHNT and CDR2 is YYREEE (reference sequence). V lost 1 base, J lost 5 bases, and 13 bases lay in between. The CDR3 contains 14 residues. The CDR3 DNA follows: TGTGCCAGCAGCTTGCGGGACATGGTGAACGAGCAGTACTTC. Its translation is CASSLRDMVNEQYF. The full variable domain, its missing parts supplied by reference TRBV5-4 and TRBJ2-7, is ETGVTQSPTHLIKTRGQQVTLRCSSQSGHNTVSWYQQALGQGPQFIFQYYREEENGRGNFPPRFSGLQFPNYSSELNVNALELDDSALYLCASSLRDMVNEQYFGPGTRLTVT.

V is TRBV7-9 and J is TRBJ1-2; D unresolved. Germline-derived CDR1 and CDR2 are SEHNR and FQNEAQ (reference sequence). Trimming pared 5 bases from V and 8 bases from J, leaving 15 bases between. This CDR3 is built from 13 residues. The CDR3 spells CASSLGFAYGYTF. CDR3 sequence (DNA): TGTGCCAGCAGCCTAGGATTTGCTTACGGCTACACCTTC.

V and J are TRBV11-3 and TRBJ2-4; TRBD2 might be the D (7 bases). The V end lost 6 bases, the J end lost 2 bases, and 11 bases lay between the germline ends. The V gene's germline CDR1 is SGHNT and CDR2 YENEEA. This CDR3 contains 14 residues. CDR3 in amino acids: CASSRGATKNIQYF. The CDR3 bases are TGTGCCAGCAGTCGGGGGGCAACCAAAAACATTCAGTACTTC.